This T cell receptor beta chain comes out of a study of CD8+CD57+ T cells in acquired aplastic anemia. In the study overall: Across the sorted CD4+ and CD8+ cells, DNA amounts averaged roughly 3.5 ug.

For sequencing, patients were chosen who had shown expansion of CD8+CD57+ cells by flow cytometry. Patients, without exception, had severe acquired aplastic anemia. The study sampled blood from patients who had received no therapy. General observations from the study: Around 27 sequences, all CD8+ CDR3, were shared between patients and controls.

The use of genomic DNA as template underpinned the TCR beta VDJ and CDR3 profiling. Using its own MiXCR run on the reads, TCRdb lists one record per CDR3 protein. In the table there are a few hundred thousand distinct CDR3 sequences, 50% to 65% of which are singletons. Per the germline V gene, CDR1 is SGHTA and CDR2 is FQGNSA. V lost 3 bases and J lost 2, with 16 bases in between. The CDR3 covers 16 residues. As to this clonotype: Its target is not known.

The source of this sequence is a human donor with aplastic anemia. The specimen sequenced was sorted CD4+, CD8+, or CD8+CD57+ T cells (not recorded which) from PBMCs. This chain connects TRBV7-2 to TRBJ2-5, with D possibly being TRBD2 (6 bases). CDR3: CASSLLVSGPQETQYF. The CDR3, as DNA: TGTGCCAGCAGCTTGCTGGTTAGCGGTCCTCAAGAGACCCAGTACTTC.